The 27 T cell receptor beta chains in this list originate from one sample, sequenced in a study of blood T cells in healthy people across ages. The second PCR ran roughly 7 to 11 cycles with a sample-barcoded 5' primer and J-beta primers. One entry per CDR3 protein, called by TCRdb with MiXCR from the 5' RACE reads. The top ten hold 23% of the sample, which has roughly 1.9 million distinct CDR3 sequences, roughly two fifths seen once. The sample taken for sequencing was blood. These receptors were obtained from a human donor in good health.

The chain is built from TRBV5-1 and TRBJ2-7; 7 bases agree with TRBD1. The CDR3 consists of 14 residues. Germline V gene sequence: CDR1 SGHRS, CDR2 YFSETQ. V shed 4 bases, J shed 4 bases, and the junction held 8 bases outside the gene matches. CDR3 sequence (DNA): TGCGCCAGCAGCCCCGGGACAGTAATATACGAGCAGTACTTC. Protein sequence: CASSPGTVIYEQYF.

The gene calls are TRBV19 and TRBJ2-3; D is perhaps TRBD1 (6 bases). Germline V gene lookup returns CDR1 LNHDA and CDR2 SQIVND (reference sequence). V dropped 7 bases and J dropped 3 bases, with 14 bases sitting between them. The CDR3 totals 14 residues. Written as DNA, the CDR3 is TGTGCCAGTACGCAAGGGGGTGCGACAGATACGCAGTATTTT. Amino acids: CASTQGGATDTQYF.

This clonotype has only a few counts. The CDR3 sequence is CASSPPLPGRSGQETQYF. CDR3 nucleotides: TGTGCCAGCAGCCCCCCGCTCCCAGGGAGGTCGGGACAAGAGACCCAGTACTTC. The chain has TRBV28 and TRBJ2-5, with a possible D match to TRBD2 (6 bases). Trimming shortened V by 6 bases and J by 2 bases, and 25 bases separated the two germline ends. CDR3 size: 18 residues. Per the germline V gene, CDR1 is MDHEN and CDR2 is SYDVKM.

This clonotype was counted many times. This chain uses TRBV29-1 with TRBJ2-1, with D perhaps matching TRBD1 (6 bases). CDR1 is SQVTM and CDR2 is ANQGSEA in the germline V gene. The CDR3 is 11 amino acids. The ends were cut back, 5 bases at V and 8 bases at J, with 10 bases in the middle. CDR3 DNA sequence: TGCAGCGTTACCAGGGGCCATGAGCAGTTCTTC. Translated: CSVTRGHEQFF.

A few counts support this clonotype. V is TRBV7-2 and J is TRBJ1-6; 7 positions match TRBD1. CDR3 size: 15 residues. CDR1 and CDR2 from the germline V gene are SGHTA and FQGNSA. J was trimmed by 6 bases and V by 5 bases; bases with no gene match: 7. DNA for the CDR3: TGTGCCAGCAGCATAGGGACAGCCTTTAATTCACCCCTCCACTTT. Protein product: CASSIGTAFNSPLHF.

Written as DNA, the CDR3 is TGTGCCAGCAGTTCTGGACTAAGCTATGGCTACACCTTC. Its translation: CASSSGLSYGYTF. This sequence joins TRBV6-6 and TRBJ1-2, with D hard to call. There are 13 residues in the CDR3. Germline V gene data show CDR1 as MNHNY and CDR2 as SVGAGI (reference sequence). The germline V and J ends were trimmed by 4 bases and 4 bases, with 10 bases remaining between them.

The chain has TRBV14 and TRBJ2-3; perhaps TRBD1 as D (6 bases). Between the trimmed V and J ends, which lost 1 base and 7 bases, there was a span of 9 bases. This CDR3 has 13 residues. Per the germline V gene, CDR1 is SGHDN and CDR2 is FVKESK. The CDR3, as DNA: TGTGCCAGCAGCCAAGCTAGGGGGAATACGCAGTATTTT. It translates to CASSQARGNTQYF.

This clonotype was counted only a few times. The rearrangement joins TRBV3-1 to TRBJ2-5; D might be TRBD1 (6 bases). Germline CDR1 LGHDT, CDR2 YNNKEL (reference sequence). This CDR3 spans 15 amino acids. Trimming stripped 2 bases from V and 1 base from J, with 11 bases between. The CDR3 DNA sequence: TGTGCCAGCAGCCAAACCGGCAGGGGCCAAGAGACCCAGTACTTC. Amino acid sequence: CASSQTGRGQETQYF.

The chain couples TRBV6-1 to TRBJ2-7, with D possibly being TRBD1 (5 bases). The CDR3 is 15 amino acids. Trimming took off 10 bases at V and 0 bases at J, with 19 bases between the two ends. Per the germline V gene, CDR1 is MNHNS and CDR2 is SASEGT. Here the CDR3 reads CANTLSGDSSYEQYF. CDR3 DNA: TGTGCCAACACCCTGTCTGGTGACAGCTCCTACGAGCAGTACTTC.

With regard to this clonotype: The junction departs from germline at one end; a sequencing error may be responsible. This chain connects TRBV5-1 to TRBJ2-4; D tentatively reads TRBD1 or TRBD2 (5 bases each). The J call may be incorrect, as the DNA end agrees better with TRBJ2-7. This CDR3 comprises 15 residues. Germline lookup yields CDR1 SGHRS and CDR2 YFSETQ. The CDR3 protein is CACSLRGSPSNEQYF. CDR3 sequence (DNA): TGCGCCTGCAGCTTGAGGGGATCCCCGTCCAACGAGCAGTACTTC.

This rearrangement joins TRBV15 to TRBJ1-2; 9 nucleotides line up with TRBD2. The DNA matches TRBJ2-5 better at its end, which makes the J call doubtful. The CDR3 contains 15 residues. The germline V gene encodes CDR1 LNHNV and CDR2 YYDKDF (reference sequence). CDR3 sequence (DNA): TGTGCCACCAGCAGAGAGCGGGGGGGCTGGGAGACCCAGTACTTC. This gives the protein CATSRERGGWETQYF.

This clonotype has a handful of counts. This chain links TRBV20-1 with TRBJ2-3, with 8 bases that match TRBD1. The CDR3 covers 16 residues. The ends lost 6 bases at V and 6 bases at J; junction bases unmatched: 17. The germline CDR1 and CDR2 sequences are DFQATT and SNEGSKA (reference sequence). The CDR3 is CSAQGSGGAEWDTQYF. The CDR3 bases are TGCAGTGCCCAAGGTTCAGGGGGCGCAGAGTGGGATACGCAGTATTTT.

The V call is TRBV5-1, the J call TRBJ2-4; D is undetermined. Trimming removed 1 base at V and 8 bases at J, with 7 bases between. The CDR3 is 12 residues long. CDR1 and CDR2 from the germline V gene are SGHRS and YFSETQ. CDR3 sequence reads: CASSLTADIQYF. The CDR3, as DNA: TGCGCCAGCAGCTTGACGGCAGACATTCAGTACTTC.

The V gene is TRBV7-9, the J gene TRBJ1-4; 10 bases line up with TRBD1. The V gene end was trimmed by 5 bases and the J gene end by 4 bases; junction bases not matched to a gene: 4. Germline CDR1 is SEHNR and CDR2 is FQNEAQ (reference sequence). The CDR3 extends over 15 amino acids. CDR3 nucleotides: TGTGCCAGCAGCCCGGGACAGGGGCTTAATGAAAAACTGTTTTTT. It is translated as CASSPGQGLNEKLFF.

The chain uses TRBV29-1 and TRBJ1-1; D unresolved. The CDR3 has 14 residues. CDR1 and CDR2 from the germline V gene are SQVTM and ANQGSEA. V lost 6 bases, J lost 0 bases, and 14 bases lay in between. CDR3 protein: CSVSEGGMNTEAFF. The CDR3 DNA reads TGCAGCGTGTCGGAGGGAGGCATGAACACTGAAGCTTTCTTT. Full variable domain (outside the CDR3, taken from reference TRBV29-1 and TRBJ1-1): SAVISQKPSRDICQRGTSLTIQCQVDSQVTMMFWYRQQPGQSLTLIATANQGSEATYESGFVIDKFPISRPNLTFSTLTVSNMSPEDSSIYLCSVSEGGMNTEAFFGQGTRLTVV.

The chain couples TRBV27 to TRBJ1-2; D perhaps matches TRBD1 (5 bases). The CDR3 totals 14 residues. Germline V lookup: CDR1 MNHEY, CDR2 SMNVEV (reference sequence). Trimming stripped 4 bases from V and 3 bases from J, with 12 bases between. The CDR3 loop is CASSSGGDYYGYTF. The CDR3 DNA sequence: TGTGCCAGCAGTTCGGGGGGGGACTACTATGGCTACACCTTC.

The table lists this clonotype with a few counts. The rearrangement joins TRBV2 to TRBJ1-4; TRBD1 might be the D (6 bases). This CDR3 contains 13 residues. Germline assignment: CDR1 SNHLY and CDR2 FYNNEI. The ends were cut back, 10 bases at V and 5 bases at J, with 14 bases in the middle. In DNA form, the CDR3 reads TGTGCCACCACCGGAACAGGGAATGAAAAACTGTTTTTT. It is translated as CATTGTGNEKLFF.

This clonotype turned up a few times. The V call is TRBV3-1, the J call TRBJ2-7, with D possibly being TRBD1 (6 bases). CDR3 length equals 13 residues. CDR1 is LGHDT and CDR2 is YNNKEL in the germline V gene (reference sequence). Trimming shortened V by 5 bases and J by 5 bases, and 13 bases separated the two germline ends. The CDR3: CASSGTLGHEQYF. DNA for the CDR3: TGTGCCAGCAGCGGGACATTAGGGCACGAGCAGTACTTC.

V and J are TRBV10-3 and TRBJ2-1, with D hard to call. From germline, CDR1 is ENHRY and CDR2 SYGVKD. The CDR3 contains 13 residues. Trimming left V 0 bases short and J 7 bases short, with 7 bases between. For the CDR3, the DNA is TGTGCCATCAGTGAGTCGGGGTGGAATGAGCAGTTCTTC. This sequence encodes CAISESGWNEQFF.

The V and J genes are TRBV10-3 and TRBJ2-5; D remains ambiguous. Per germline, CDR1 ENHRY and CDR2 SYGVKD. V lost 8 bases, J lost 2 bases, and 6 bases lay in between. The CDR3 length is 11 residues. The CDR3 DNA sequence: TGTGCCATCGAGCTTCAAGAGACCCAGTACTTC. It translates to CAIELQETQYF.

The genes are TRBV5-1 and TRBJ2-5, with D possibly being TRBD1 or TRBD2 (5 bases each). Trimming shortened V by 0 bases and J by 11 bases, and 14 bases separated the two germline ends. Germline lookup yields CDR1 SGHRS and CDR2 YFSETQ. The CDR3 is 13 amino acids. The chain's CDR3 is CASSLVAEGEQYF. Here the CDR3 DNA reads TGCGCCAGCAGCTTGGTGGCAGAAGGGGAGCAGTACTTC.

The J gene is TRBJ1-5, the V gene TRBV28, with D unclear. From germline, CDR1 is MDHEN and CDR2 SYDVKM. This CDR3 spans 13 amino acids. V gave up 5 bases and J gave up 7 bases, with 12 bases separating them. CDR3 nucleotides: TGTGCCAGCAGTGCCCCCTCGGGGCAGCCCCAGCATTTT. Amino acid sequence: CASSAPSGQPQHF.

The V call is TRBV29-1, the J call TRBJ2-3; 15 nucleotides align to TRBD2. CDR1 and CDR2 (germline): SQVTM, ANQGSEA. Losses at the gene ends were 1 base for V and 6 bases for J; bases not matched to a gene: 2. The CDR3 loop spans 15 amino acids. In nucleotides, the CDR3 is TGCAGCGTTGAAGGTGGGACTAGCGGGGGGGATACGCAGTATTTT. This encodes CSVEGGTSGGDTQYF.

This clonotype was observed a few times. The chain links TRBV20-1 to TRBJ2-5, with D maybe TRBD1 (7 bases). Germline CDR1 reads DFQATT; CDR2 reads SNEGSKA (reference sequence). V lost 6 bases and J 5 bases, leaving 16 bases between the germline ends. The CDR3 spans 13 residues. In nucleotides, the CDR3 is TGCAGTGCAAACTTCGGGGGACAGGAGACCCAGTACTTC. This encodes CSANFGGQETQYF.

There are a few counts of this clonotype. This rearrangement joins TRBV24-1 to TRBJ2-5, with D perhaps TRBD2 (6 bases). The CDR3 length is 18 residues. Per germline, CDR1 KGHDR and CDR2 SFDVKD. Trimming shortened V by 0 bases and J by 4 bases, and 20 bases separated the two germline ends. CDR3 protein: CATSDLRDTSDGGETQYF. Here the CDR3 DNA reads TGTGCCACCAGTGATTTGCGTGACACCTCTGACGGGGGAGAGACCCAGTACTTC.

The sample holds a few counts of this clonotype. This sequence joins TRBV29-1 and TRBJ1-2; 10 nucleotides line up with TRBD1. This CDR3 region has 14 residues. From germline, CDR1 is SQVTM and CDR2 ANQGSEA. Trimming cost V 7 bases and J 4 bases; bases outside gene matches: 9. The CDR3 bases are TGCAGCGACCACTCGGGACAGGGGATCTATGGCTACACCTTC. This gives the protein CSDHSGQGIYGYTF. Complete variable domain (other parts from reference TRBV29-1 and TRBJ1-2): SAVISQKPSRDICQRGTSLTIQCQVDSQVTMMFWYRQQPGQSLTLIATANQGSEATYESGFVIDKFPISRPNLTFSTLTVSNMSPEDSSIYLCSDHSGQGIYGYTFGSGTRLTVV.

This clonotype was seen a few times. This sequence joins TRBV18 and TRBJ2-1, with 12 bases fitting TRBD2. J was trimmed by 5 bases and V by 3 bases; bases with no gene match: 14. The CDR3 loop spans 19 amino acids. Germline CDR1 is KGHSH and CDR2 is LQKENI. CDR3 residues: CASSPIPLTSGGYNNEQFF. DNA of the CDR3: TGTGCCAGCTCACCTATACCGCTGACTAGCGGGGGATACAACAATGAGCAGTTCTTC. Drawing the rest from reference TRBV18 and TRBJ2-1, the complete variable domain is NAGVMQNPRHLVRRRGQEARLRCSPMKGHSHVYWYRQLPEEGLKFMVYLQKENIIDESGMPKERFSAEFPKEGPSILRIQQVVRGDSAAYFCASSPIPLTSGGYNNEQFFGPGTRLTVL.